The text below deals with one T cell receptor (beta chain). Adults between roughly 18 and 90 years of age took part from about 24 US areas. This entry is derived from a study of blood T cell repertoires in COVID-19. Across the whole study: Both acute and convalescent COVID-19 samples were obtained from the United States, Italy and Spain.

Sequencing was performed with immunoSEQ multiplex PCR; in TCRdb, only in-frame clones are kept and a portion is missing. The sample contains fewer than 250,000 clones, more than 85% of which appear only once. The germline V gene encodes CDR1 LNHDA and CDR2 SQIVND (reference sequence). Losses at the gene ends were 5 bases for V and 10 bases for J; bases not matched to a gene: 16. This CDR3 has 16 residues. The sample comprised PBMCs or T cells enriched from blood (not recorded which). The origin of this receptor is a woman aged 40 to 50 in a cohort exposed to, infected with or recovered from COVID-19 (not recorded which). The V call is TRBV19, the J call TRBJ2-1, with TRBD1 identical over 8 bases. CDR3 bases: TGTGCCAGTAGTTCCCGACAGGACAGGGTGAGTGAGGAGCAGTTCTTC. It is translated as CASSSRQDRVSEEQFF. Based on the CDR3 plus reference TRBV19 and TRBJ2-1, the full variable domain is DGGITQSPKYLFRKEGQNVTLSCEQNLNHDAMYWYRQDPGQGLRLIYYSQIVNDFQKGDIAEGYSVSREKKESFPLTVTSAQKNPTAFYLCASSSRQDRVSEEQFFGPGTRLTVL.